Reported below is one TCR beta chain. Its specific antigen is unknown. No base qualities exist here, and no much larger clone lies one base off it. The data were obtained in a study of blood T cell repertoires in COVID-19 (dated by TCRdb to the early 2020s). In the study overall: Collaborator samples came from the United States, Italy and Spain and covered acute and convalescent phases of COVID-19. The dataset comprised deeply sampled blood TCRbeta repertoires from subjects exposed to, actively infected with, or recovered from COVID-19. Where available, HLA class I and class II types were obtained from metadata supplied by the sample provider rather than from assay-based typing. The prospective study material was composed of cDNA or gDNA derived from T cells, B-cell-depleted T cells, or PBMCs. The sample metadata nearly always contained a de-identified subject ID, COVID-19 status, age in years and sex. Samples were obtained from the ongoing ImmuneRACE study (first 160 participants) and from over 1,000 subjects provided by 6 global collaborators. The repertoires were released in a freely available public database meant as a resource for research on the immune response to SARS-CoV-2. Study-wide conclusions, independent of this receptor: The quantity of clinical and demographic metadata differed by source and by participant and was supplied without curation.

TCRbeta CDR3 regions were amplified from genomic DNA by means of the immunoSEQ Assay, a bias-controlled multiplex PCR. The authors' analysis ran thus. The number of nucleated cells in each sample was estimated from the amplification of reference gene primers within the assay. To quantify the absolute abundance of each unique TCRbeta CDR3 rearrangement, sequence reads were collapsed and filtered. For each sample, productive Simpson clonality was calculated by taking the square root of Simpson's diversity index across productive rearrangements. TCRdb took over this immuneACCESS table, retaining in-frame rearrangements with V and J assigned. Such tables are incomplete; in checked studies, under half of the missing clones stem from an unresolved V gene, and the remainder is unexplained. That table supplies the V and J calls and clone size; D and trimming were determined from the DNA. Within this sample are almost 65,000 clones, with approximately 88% of them counted one time only. The top ten clones comprise 43% of the sample.

Its CDR3 holds 14 amino acids, cysteine through phenylalanine. The sequence is cut down to CDR3 DNA, 42 bases in frame from base 1. V and J lose 0 bases and 4 bases, and a span of 10 bases separates them. Via the germline V gene, CDR1 is SGDLS and CDR2 YYNGEE. One collaborating source in Seattle enrolled patients while the patients were actively infected and followed the patients over time throughout the course of disease. The collaborating institutions used their own protocols to collect whole blood in K2EDTA tubes. For TCRbeta analysis, collaborator samples were shipped as frozen whole blood, as isolated PBMCs, or as DNA extracted from either sample type.

The sample taken for sequencing was peripheral blood. The chain couples TRBV9 to TRBJ1-2; a weak D assignment points to TRBD1 (5 bases agree). The receptor was derived from a woman aged 60-75 years with COVID-19, enrolled during active disease. Here is the DNA: TGTGCCAGCAGCGTAGGATCAGGGATCTATGGCTACACCTTC. It encodes CASSVGSGIYGYTF. With the portions outside the CDR3 filled from the reference TRBV9 and TRBJ1-2 genes, the complete variable region becomes DSGVTQTPKHLITATGQRVTLRCSPRSGDLSVYWYQQSLDQGLQFLIQYYNGEERAKGNILERFSAQQFPDLHSELNLSSLELGDSALYFCASSVGSGIYGYTFGSGTRLTVV.